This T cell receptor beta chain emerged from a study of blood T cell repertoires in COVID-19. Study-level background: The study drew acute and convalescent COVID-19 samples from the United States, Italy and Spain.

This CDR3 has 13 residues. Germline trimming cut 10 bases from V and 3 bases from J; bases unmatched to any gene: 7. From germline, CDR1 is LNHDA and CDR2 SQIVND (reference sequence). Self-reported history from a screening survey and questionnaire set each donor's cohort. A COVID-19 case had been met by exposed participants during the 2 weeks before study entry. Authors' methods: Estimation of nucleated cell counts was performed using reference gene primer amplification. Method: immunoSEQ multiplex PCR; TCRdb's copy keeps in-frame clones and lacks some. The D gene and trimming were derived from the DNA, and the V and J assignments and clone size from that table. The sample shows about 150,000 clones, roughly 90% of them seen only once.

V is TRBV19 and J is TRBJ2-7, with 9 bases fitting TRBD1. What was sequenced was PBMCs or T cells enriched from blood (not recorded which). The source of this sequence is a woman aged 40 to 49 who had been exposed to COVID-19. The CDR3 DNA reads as TGTGCCACAACGGACAGGGGTAGCTACGAGCAGTACTTC. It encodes CATTDRGSYEQYF.